This T cell receptor (beta chain) was captured by sequencing in a study of cytomegalovirus exposure and HLA in healthy donors. Study at large: An early release of data contained tens of millions of unique TCRs, which came from HLA-typed donors. Study conclusions and caveats: The study designated roughly 150 TCR beta chains cytomegalovirus-associated. Later analysis demonstrated an association between a missense DCLRE1C variant and TCR beta V- and J-gene trimming.

PCR primers comprised 60 Vbeta and 13 Jbeta primers. Assay used: immunoSEQ multiplex PCR; TCRdb lists only in-frame clones, some missing. The data show approximately 79,000 clones, 78% seen once. Comment on this clone: Its antigen is still unknown.

V lost 10 bases, J lost 8 bases, and 14 bases stayed unmatched. This CDR3 region has 14 residues. Germline CDR1 LNHDA, CDR2 SQIVND (reference sequence). The TCR sequence derives from a middle-aged man in good health and CMV-seronegative. Material for sequencing was PBMCs. The V gene is TRBV19, the J gene TRBJ1-2; 9 bases match TRBD1. CDR3 sequence (DNA): TGTGCCACTCATTACGAACAGGGGGCGAGAGGCTACACCTTC. Translating gives CATHYEQGARGYTF.